This record concerns one T cell receptor beta chain sequence. Its antigen is not known. These data belong to a study of vaccination effects on CD4 cells after COVID-19. At the level of the study: Post-vaccine sample collection fell at a median of 72 days after the second dose.

Germline assignment: CDR1 GTSNPN and CDR2 SVGIG (reference sequence). With 3 bases removed from V and 14 bases from J, the gap between germline ends came to 15 bases. There are 11 residues in the CDR3. TCRdb's copy holds only in-frame clones and misses some; the assay was immunoSEQ multiplex PCR. The table shows tens of thousands of clones, with 74% occurring only once. Sequencing in the ViraFEST assay came after antigen-specific CD4+ T cells had been expanded with viral peptide pools, which were used to stimulate PBMC. Culture proceeded for roughly ten days, and CD4+ T cells were then isolated. Either the mRNA-1273 or the BNT162b2 vaccine was given to participants as two doses. Absence of prior SARS-CoV-2 infection characterized the vaccine recipients, who showed negative nucleocapsid antibodies. Cultures got half-medium changes with IL-2 on days 3 and 7.

Source: CD4+ T cells from PBMCs cultured with HCoV-229E spike peptides, taken after COVID-19 vaccination. The chain recombines TRBV30 with TRBJ2-3; D gene uncertain. The sequence was obtained from a human donor who received a COVID-19 vaccine. The CDR3 sequence: CAWRETPSWYF. CDR3 nucleotide sequence: TGTGCCTGGAGAGAGACTCCGTCGTGGTATTTT.